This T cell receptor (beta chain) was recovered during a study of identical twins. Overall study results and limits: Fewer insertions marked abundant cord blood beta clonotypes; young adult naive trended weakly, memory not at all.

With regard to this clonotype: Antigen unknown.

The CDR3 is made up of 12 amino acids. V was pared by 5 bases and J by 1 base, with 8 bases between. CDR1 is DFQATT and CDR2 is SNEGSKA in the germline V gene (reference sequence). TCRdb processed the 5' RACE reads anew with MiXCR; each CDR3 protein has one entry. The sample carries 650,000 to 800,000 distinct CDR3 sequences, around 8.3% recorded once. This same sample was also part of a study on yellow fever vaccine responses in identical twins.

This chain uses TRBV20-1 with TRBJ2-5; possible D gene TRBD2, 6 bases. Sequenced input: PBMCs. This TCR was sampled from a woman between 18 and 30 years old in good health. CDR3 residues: CSAAGTQETQYF. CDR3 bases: TGCAGTGCTGCGGGGACCCAAGAGACCCAGTACTTC.